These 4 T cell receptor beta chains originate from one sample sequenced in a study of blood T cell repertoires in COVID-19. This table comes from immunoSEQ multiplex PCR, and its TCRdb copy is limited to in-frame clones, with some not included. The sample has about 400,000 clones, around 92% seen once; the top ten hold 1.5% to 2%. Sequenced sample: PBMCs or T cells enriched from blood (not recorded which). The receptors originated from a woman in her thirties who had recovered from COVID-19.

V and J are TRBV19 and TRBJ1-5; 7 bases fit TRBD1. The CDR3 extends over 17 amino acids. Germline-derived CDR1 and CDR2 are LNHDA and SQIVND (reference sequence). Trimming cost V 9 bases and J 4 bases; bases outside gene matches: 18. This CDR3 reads CASSRDRPVGGNQPQHF. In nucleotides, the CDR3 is TGTGCCAGCAGCCGGGACAGACCCGTGGGTGGTAATCAGCCCCAGCATTTT.

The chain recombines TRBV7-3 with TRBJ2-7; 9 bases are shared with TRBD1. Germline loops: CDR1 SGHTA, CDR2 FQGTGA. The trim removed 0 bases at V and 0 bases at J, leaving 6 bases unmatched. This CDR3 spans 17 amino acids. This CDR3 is CASSLTGGTGISYEQYF. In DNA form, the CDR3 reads TGTGCCAGCAGCTTAACGGGGGGGACAGGGATCTCCTACGAGCAGTACTTC. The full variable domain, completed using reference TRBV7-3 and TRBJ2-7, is GAGVSQTPSNKVTEKGKYVELRCDPISGHTALYWYRQSLGQGPEFLIYFQGTGAADDSGLPNDRFFAVRPEGSVSTLKIQRTERGDSAVYLCASSLTGGTGISYEQYFGPGTRLTVT.

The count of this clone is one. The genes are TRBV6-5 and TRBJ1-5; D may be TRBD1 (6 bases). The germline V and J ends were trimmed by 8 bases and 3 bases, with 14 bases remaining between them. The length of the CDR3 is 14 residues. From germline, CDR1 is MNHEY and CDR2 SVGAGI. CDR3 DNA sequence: TGTGCCAGCGCTTTACAGGGATACAATCAGCCCCAGCATTTT. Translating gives CASALQGYNQPQHF.

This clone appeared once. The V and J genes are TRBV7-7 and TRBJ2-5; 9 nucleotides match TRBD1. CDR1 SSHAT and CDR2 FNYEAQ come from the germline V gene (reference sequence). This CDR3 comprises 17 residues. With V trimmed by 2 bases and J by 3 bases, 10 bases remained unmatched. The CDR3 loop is CASSLSLDRGFKETQYF. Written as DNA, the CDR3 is TGTGCCAGCAGCTTATCTTTGGACAGGGGATTTAAAGAGACCCAGTACTTC.